A single T cell receptor (beta chain) is shown here with its context. Its antigen is still unknown. This entry comes from a study of T cell repertoires in cytomegalovirus infection. Study background: It can be stated that public TCR beta signatures indicated CMV infection as well as a matching HLA type. Study-level results: Based on cumulative public TCR beta family frequency, carriers of CMV plus the relevant HLA were identified. Dominating the ex vivo response were HLA-C-restricted CMV-specific TCR beta clonotypes.

CDR3 length: 14 amino acids. Germline-derived CDR1 and CDR2 are SNHLY and FYNNEI. V gave up 6 bases and J gave up 1 base; unmatched junction bases: 4. TCRdb re-analysed the reads in MiXCR, keeping a single row per CDR3 protein. The sample records about 150,000 distinct CDR3 sequences, 20% to 25% being singletons. This chain connects TRBV2 to TRBJ2-5; 8 nucleotides line up with TRBD1. The sequence derives from a human donor in good health (CMV status not recorded). Some clones in this sample may be carry-over from other donors' samples. The sequenced sample was PBMCs. In nucleotides, the CDR3 is TGTGCCAGCAGGGGGACAGGACTCCAAGAGACCCAGTACTTC. This translates into CASRGTGLQETQYF.